This is a list of T cell receptor beta chains from one sample in a study of T cells in localized non-small cell lung cancer. Sequencing was performed with immunoSEQ multiplex PCR; in TCRdb, only in-frame clones are kept and a portion is missing. This sample carries some 30,000 clones, about 91% of them seen once, and the ten largest clones take about 11%. Sequencing used peripheral blood mononuclear cells, obtained before any cancer treatment. The receptors shown here come from a female donor older than 55 with stage II lung adenocarcinoma. The CDR3 runs from the conserved cysteine through the conserved F or W. A D gene is named only where the DNA matches it firmly. Rows give clone size only sometimes, using once, few, many, or a class for an expanded clone.

size: NA; V: TRBV28; length: 14; J: TRBJ2-7; D: TRBD1; DNA: TGTGCCAGCAGCTCACCAGGACAGGGCCACGAGCAGTACTTC; CDR3: CASSSPGQGHEQYF
size: few; V: TRBV7-9; length: 16; J: TRBJ1-5; D: NA; DNA: TGTGCCAGCAGCATAGAGGGCCTGGGAAGCAATCAGCCCCAGCATTTT; CDR3: CASSIEGLGSNQPQHF
size: NA; V: TRBV2; length: 11; J: TRBJ1-1; D: NA; DNA: TGTGCCAGCAGTTTGAAGGTTGAAGCTTTCTTT; CDR3: CASSLKVEAFF
size: NA; V: TRBV28; length: 16; J: TRBJ2-7; D: NA; DNA: TGTGCCAGCAGTTTTACCGACGCGACAGCCGGATACGAGCAGTACTTC; CDR3: CASSFTDATAGYEQYF
size: once; V: TRBV10-1; length: 15; J: TRBJ1-3; D: NA; DNA: TGCGCCAGCAGTGAGTCGGGAACGGCTAGAAACACCATATATTTT; CDR3: CASSESGTARNTIYF
size: NA; V: TRBV9; length: 13; J: TRBJ2-3; D: NA; DNA: TGTGCCAGCAGCGTAGTTCAGGACGATACGCAGTATTTT; CDR3: CASSVVQDDTQYF
size: NA; V: TRBV6-5; length: 16; J: TRBJ2-1; D: TRBD1; DNA: TGTGCCAGCAGTTCATGGGACAGGGCGACCTACAATGAGCAGTTCTTC; CDR3: CASSSWDRATYNEQFF
size: NA; V: TRBV7-9; length: 14; J: TRBJ2-3; D: NA; DNA: TGTGCCAGCAGCCCTCGGGCGGGCACAGATACGCAGTATTTT; CDR3: CASSPRAGTDTQYF
size: NA; V: TRBV30; length: 14; J: TRBJ1-1; D: NA; DNA: TGTGCCTGGAAGGTGTCGCGCGCGGGCACTGAAGCTTTCTTT; CDR3: CAWKVSRAGTEAFF
size: NA; V: TRBV11-3; length: 13; J: TRBJ1-1; D: NA; DNA: TGTGCCAGCAGCTTGAGAGGAAACACTGAAGCTTTCTTT; CDR3: CASSLRGNTEAFF
size: NA; V: TRBV7-9; length: 14; J: TRBJ1-1; D: NA; DNA: TGTGCCAGCAGCCCCAGGGGAGGGCTCACTGAAGCTTTCTTT; CDR3: CASSPRGGLTEAFF
size: NA; V: TRBV7-2; length: 15; J: TRBJ1-2; D: NA; DNA: TGTGCCAGCAGCTTAAATGCAGGGGACTTCTATGGCTACACCTTC; CDR3: CASSLNAGDFYGYTF
size: once; V: TRBV9; length: 15; J: TRBJ2-5; D: TRBD1; DNA: TGTGCCAGCAGCGTAGTTCAGGGGGCGGGGGAGACCCAGTACTTC; CDR3: CASSVVQGAGETQYF
size: NA; V: TRBV4-2; length: 15; J: TRBJ1-4; D: NA; DNA: TGTGCCAGCAGCCTGATCGGGGGGCCAGGGGAAAAACTGTTTTTT; CDR3: CASSLIGGPGEKLFF
size: NA; V: TRBV7-2; length: 14; J: TRBJ2-3; D: TRBD2; DNA: TGTGCCAGCAGGGTAGCGGGAGGAACAGATACGCAGTATTTT; CDR3: CASRVAGGTDTQYF
size: NA; V: TRBV2; length: 13; J: TRBJ1-2; D: NA; DNA: TGTGCCAGCAGTGAAGCGAGAGGCTATGGCTACACCTTC; CDR3: CASSEARGYGYTF
size: NA; V: TRBV2; length: 15; J: TRBJ1-5; D: TRBD1; DNA: TGTGCCAGCAGTGACCTTGGACAGGGCGAACAGCCCCAGCATTTT; CDR3: CASSDLGQGEQPQHF
size: NA; V: TRBV6-5; length: 14; J: TRBJ1-1; D: NA; DNA: TGTGCCAGCAGTTACTCGACCACAGGCTCTGAAGCTTTCTTT; CDR3: CASSYSTTGSEAFF
size: NA; V: TRBV21-1; length: 14; J: TRBJ2-5; D: NA; DNA: TGTGCCAGCAGCAAAGAAGGGGAGCAAGAGACCCAGTACTTC; CDR3: CASSKEGEQETQYF
size: once; V: TRBV5-6; length: 15; J: TRBJ2-7; D: TRBD1; DNA: TGTGCCATCAGCCCCGGGGACAGGCCTCCCTACGAGCAGTACTTC; CDR3: CAISPGDRPPYEQYF
size: NA; V: TRBV5-4; length: 16; J: TRBJ2-3; D: TRBD1; DNA: TGTGCCAGCAGCTTGAGGAACAGGGGGGCAGAAGATACGCAGTATTTT; CDR3: CASSLRNRGAEDTQYF
size: NA; V: TRBV7-9; length: 14; J: TRBJ2-5; D: NA; DNA: TGTGCCAGCAGCTTAGTGGGGGTTCTGGAGACCCAGTACTTC; CDR3: CASSLVGVLETQYF
size: NA; V: TRBV7-9; length: 16; J: TRBJ2-4; D: TRBD1; DNA: TGTGCCAGCAGCCCAAGGACAGGGATAGCCAAAAACATTCAGTACTTC; CDR3: CASSPRTGIAKNIQYF
size: once; V: TRBV19; length: 12; J: TRBJ2-5; D: NA; DNA: TGTGCCGTAGGACGGGGTAGAGAGACCCAGTACTTC; CDR3: CAVGRGRETQYF
size: NA; V: TRBV7-2; length: 13; J: TRBJ2-7; D: NA; DNA: TGTGCCAGCAGCTTAACCCTGACCTACGAGCAGTACTTC; CDR3: CASSLTLTYEQYF
size: NA; V: TRBV7-8; length: 13; J: TRBJ2-3; D: NA; DNA: TGTGCCAGCAGCCTGGGGGGTGCGGATACGCAGTATTTT; CDR3: CASSLGGADTQYF
size: NA; V: TRBV10-3; length: 12; J: TRBJ2-1; D: NA; DNA: TGTGCCATCAGTAGACAGGTCCAGGGGCAGTTCTTC; CDR3: CAISRQVQGQFF
size: NA; V: TRBV6-5; length: 15; J: TRBJ2-3; D: NA; DNA: TGTGCCAGGCGGCCCTCACGGGGGAGAAGGGATACGCAGTATTTT; CDR3: CARRPSRGRRDTQYF
size: NA; V: TRBV27; length: 16; J: TRBJ2-3; D: TRBD2; DNA: TGTGCCAGCAGTCGTTCACTAGCGGGGGGAACAGATACGCAGTATTTT; CDR3: CASSRSLAGGTDTQYF
size: NA; V: TRBV6-6; length: 14; J: TRBJ1-5; D: NA; DNA: TGTGCCAGCAGTTACGGGGTTAACAGCCAGCCCCAGCATTTT; CDR3: CASSYGVNSQPQHF
size: few; V: TRBV6-5; length: 14; J: TRBJ1-1; D: NA; DNA: TGTGCCAGCAGTCCCAGGACGGATAACACTGAAGCTTTCTTT; CDR3: CASSPRTDNTEAFF
size: NA; V: TRBV5-1; length: 14; J: TRBJ1-2; D: NA; DNA: TGCGCCAGCAGCTTGGCGGAATCCCCCTATGGCTACACCTTC; CDR3: CASSLAESPYGYTF
size: NA; V: TRBV5-1; length: 15; J: TRBJ2-5; D: TRBD2; DNA: TGCGCCAGCAGCTTTTCACTAGCGGGGCCAGAGACCCAGTACTTC; CDR3: CASSFSLAGPETQYF
size: NA; V: TRBV5-4; length: 11; J: TRBJ2-7; D: NA; DNA: TGTGCCAGCGGGCCCGCAGACGAGCAGTACTTC; CDR3: CASGPADEQYF
size: NA; V: TRBV9; length: 16; J: TRBJ2-1; D: NA; DNA: TGTGCCAGCAGTGATATAGGACACCATACAAAGGATGAGCAGTTCTTC; CDR3: CASSDIGHHTKDEQFF
size: NA; V: TRBV2; length: 15; J: TRBJ2-7; D: TRBD2; DNA: TGTGCCAGCAGTACTCTAGCGGGGGCCGTCTACGAGCAGTACTTC; CDR3: CASSTLAGAVYEQYF
size: NA; V: TRBV28; length: 15; J: TRBJ1-1; D: NA; DNA: TGTGCCAGCAGCTATCCGGGACAAGCCGTAACTGAAGCTTTCTTT; CDR3: CASSYPGQAVTEAFF
size: NA; V: TRBV27; length: 14; J: TRBJ1-1; D: NA; DNA: TGTGCCAGCGGACCTCTGGGCAGCAACACTGAAGCTTTCTTT; CDR3: CASGPLGSNTEAFF
size: NA; V: TRBV15; length: 17; J: TRBJ1-5; D: NA; DNA: TGTGCCACCAGCAGAGAGGGGGTCGGGGCAGATGGACAGCCCCAGCATTTT; CDR3: CATSREGVGADGQPQHF
size: once; V: TRBV4-3; length: 14; J: TRBJ1-1; D: NA; DNA: TGCGCCAGCAGCCATGAGGTCCCTAGCACTGAAGCTTTCTTT; CDR3: CASSHEVPSTEAFF
size: NA; V: TRBV7-8; length: 17; J: TRBJ1-2; D: NA; DNA: TGTGCCAGCAGCTTAGATTGGGGCAGGGCCAATAACTATGGCTACACCTTC; CDR3: CASSLDWGRANNYGYTF
size: NA; V: TRBV5-1; length: 14; J: TRBJ1-4; D: NA; DNA: TGCGCCAGCAGCTTGGAGACACAGAATGAAAAACTGTTTTTT; CDR3: CASSLETQNEKLFF